One T cell receptor (beta chain) is described in this entry. Its antigen is as yet unknown. Germline assignment: CDR1 SNHLY and CDR2 FYNNEI. The CDR3 sequence is 14 residues long. Trimming removed 2 bases from V and 0 bases from J, with 7 bases in between. Produced via immunoSEQ multiplex PCR; TCRdb's table is partial and in-frame only. The data contain about 710,000 clones, less than 80% of them singletons. These data belong to a study of shared clonotypes between healthy human individuals. Notes on the study in general: Naive subsets, compared against memory subsets, generally had larger estimated richness values.

The sequenced sample consisted of memory CD4+ T cells sorted from blood. Subset: CD45RA-negative fraction. The sequence was collected from a woman aged 25 to 39 in good health. V usage is TRBV2 and J usage is TRBJ1-1; D is undetermined. CDR3: CASSEQLLNTEAFF. In DNA, the CDR3 is TGTGCCAGCAGTGAACAGCTACTGAACACTGAAGCTTTCTTT.